A selection of T cell receptor beta chains follows, all from one sample in a study of shared clonotypes between healthy human individuals. Produced via immunoSEQ multiplex PCR; TCRdb's table is partial and in-frame only. The sample consists of 2 million to 2.5 million clones, over 85% of them appearing once. The sample was naive CD4+ T cells from PBMCs. These receptors all come from a man aged 18 to 35 in good health. Some clones in this sample may be carry-over from other donors' samples. Each CDR3 is given with its conserved first and last residue. D genes are given only for firm matches. Rows give clone size only sometimes, using once, few, many, or a class for an expanded clone.

V gene	clone size	D gene	J gene	CDR3 DNA	CDR3 protein
TRBV28	NA	TRBD1	TRBJ1-5	TGTGCCAGCAGTCAGACAGGGGGGGTTTTTAAGCCCCAGCATTTT	CASSQTGGVFKPQHF
TRBV11-3	NA	NA	TRBJ2-7	TGTGCCAGCAGCCCAGGAGGATCCCTCTCCTACGAGCAGTACTTC	CASSPGGSLSYEQYF
TRBV21-1	few	NA	TRBJ1-5	TGTGCCAGCAGCACCCCTCCAACAGGGGGCTCCCAACAGCCCCAGCATTTT	CASSTPPTGGSQQPQHF
TRBV23-1	NA	NA	TRBJ2-2	TGCGCCAGCAGATCGGGCCTCGGGAGCACCGGGGAGCTGTTTTTT	CASRSGLGSTGELFF
TRBV6-5	NA	NA	TRBJ1-2	TGTGCCAGCAGTTACTCGAGCAGGGAGGGCGGCTACACCTTC	CASSYSSREGGYTF
TRBV30	NA	NA	TRBJ1-2	TGTGCCTGGAGTGTACGGCCCCTCCGGGACCCGTCAGGTGGCTACACCTTC	CAWSVRPLRDPSGGYTF
TRBV19	NA	NA	TRBJ2-5	TGTGCCAGTAATAATTGGCTAGGCAACCAAGAGACCCAGTACTTC	CASNNWLGNQETQYF
TRBV7-2	NA	TRBD2	TRBJ2-1	TGTGCCAGCAGCGAAGAGGCTAGCGGGAGGCCCAATGAGCAGTTCTTC	CASSEEASGRPNEQFF
TRBV28	NA	TRBD2	TRBJ2-7	TGTGCCAGCACCCTGGGGGGGACCGGGGAGCAGTACTTC	CASTLGGTGEQYF
TRBV7-9	NA	NA	TRBJ1-2	TGTGCCAGCAGCTTGGGCAGGGCCAACTATGGCTACACCTTC	CASSLGRANYGYTF
TRBV5-6	NA	NA	TRBJ2-3	TGTGCCAGCAGCTTGGTAGGTTTGACTCGCGACCGCACAGATACGCAGTATTTT	CASSLVGLTRDRTDTQYF
TRBV6-5	NA	NA	TRBJ2-3	TGTGCCAGCAGTTACAGCAGGGGGGCAGATACGCAGTATTTT	CASSYSRGADTQYF
TRBV5-1	NA	NA	TRBJ2-4	TGCGCCAGCAGCCCCGACAGAGCCAAAAACATTCAGTACTTC	CASSPDRAKNIQYF
TRBV18	NA	NA	TRBJ1-4	TGTGCCAGCTCATTACACAGGGTAACGAAGGACACCAATGAAAAACTGTTTTTT	CASSLHRVTKDTNEKLFF
TRBV28	NA	NA	TRBJ2-4	TGTGCCAGCAGTTTCGGAGCAACCAAAAACATTCAGTACTTC	CASSFGATKNIQYF
TRBV16	NA	NA	TRBJ2-2	TGTGCCAGCAGCCAATCGTCAACCACGGACACCGGGGAGCTGTTTTTT	CASSQSSTTDTGELFF
TRBV5-6	NA	TRBD1	TRBJ2-7	TGTGCCAGCAGCTCAGGTGGGAGCAGGGGGCTGTACGAGCAGTACTTC	CASSSGGSRGLYEQYF
TRBV7-9	NA	NA	TRBJ2-7	TGTGCCAGCAGCTTGTCAGCGAGTAACCGGCACCACTACGAGCAGTACTTC	CASSLSASNRHHYEQYF
TRBV5-1	NA	TRBD1	TRBJ1-1	TGCGCCAGCAGCTTACAGGGGCCAGCTTTCTTT	CASSLQGPAFF
TRBV7-2	once	TRBD2	TRBJ2-3	TGTGCCAGCAGCACCCTAGGGCTAGCGGGAGGGGATACGCAGTATTTT	CASSTLGLAGGDTQYF
TRBV9	NA	NA	TRBJ2-7	TGTGCCAGCAGCCCCAGGACCCGGGGAGAGCAGTACTTC	CASSPRTRGEQYF
TRBV4-1	NA	NA	TRBJ1-6	TGCGCCAGCAGCCAATCTTCCATCTCACCCCTCCACTTT	CASSQSSISPLHF
TRBV6-6	NA	TRBD2	TRBJ2-7	TGTGCCACCTCACGGGAGGACTCTTACGAGCAGTACTTC	CATSREDSYEQYF
TRBV9	few	NA	TRBJ1-1	TGTGCCAGCAGCGTCCACGGTCCTACTGAAGCTTTCTTT	CASSVHGPTEAFF
TRBV10-3	NA	NA	TRBJ2-3	TGTGCCATCAGTGAGGAACCGTCCCGAGCAGATACGCAGTATTTT	CAISEEPSRADTQYF
TRBV5-1	NA	NA	TRBJ2-3	TGCGCCAGCAGCTTGGTGGCGGGGTCTTTCACAGATACGCAGTATTTT	CASSLVAGSFTDTQYF
TRBV30	once	NA	TRBJ2-5	TGTGCCTGGAGGGCAAGGATGGAGACCCAGTACTTC	CAWRARMETQYF
TRBV18	NA	NA	TRBJ1-1	TGTGCCAGCTCACTAAACACGCAGGACACTGAAGCTTTCTTT	CASSLNTQDTEAFF
TRBV4-2	NA	TRBD2	TRBJ2-7	TGTGCCAGCAGCCAAGTTCTAGCGGCATCCTACGAGCAGTACTTC	CASSQVLAASYEQYF
TRBV4-3	NA	TRBD2	TRBJ2-1	TGCGCCAGCAGCTATAGCGGGAGGTCGGATCCCTCCTACAATGAGCAGTTCTTC	CASSYSGRSDPSYNEQFF
TRBV30	NA	NA	TRBJ1-2	TGTGCCTGGAGTGTTAGAGGGCGCTCGGGTTATGGCTACACCTTC	CAWSVRGRSGYGYTF
TRBV6-1	NA	NA	TRBJ2-5	TGTGCCAGCAGTGAAAACGGACTCCGACCAGAGACCCAGTACTTC	CASSENGLRPETQYF
TRBV12-5	NA	NA	TRBJ2-5	TGTGCTAGTGGTTTGGACCCCTCCGCCCAGTACTTC	CASGLDPSAQYF
TRBV6-5	NA	TRBD1	TRBJ1-5	TGTGCCAGCAGTCGGATGACAGGGGCGGGTCAGCCCCAGCATTTT	CASSRMTGAGQPQHF
TRBV7-3	NA	NA	TRBJ2-2	TGTGCCAGCAGCTTACGCCCTCCTACAGGGACCGGGGAGCTGTTTTTT	CASSLRPPTGTGELFF
TRBV28	NA	NA	TRBJ1-2	TGTGCCAGCAGTTCCCCGGGACGTTCGGGAGAGGGCAAAGGCTACACCTTC	CASSSPGRSGEGKGYTF
TRBV5-6	NA	NA	TRBJ2-3	TGTGCCAGCTACTTCAGGTTTGCAGGGTCGGGAGATACGCAGTATTTT	CASYFRFAGSGDTQYF
TRBV5-1	NA	NA	TRBJ1-5	TGCGCCAGCAGCTTGTGGGGGGTCGATCAGCCCCAGCATTTT	CASSLWGVDQPQHF
TRBV5-1	NA	NA	TRBJ2-2	TGCGCCAGCAGCTTACTCCGGGACGGCGGAACCGGGGAGCTGTTTTTT	CASSLLRDGGTGELFF
TRBV5-1	NA	NA	TRBJ2-6	TGCGCCAGCAGCTTGGCGGCTACCTCTGGGGCCAACGTCCTGACTTTC	CASSLAATSGANVLTF
TRBV20-1	NA	TRBD1	TRBJ1-1	TGCAGTGCTCTTGACAGGGTAGAAGCTTTCTTT	CSALDRVEAFF
TRBV4-3	NA	NA	TRBJ2-3	TGCGCCAGCAGCCAACTTCGCACCGAGCGGCTGGCGGGAGATACGCAGTATTTT	CASSQLRTERLAGDTQYF
TRBV29-1	NA	TRBD2	TRBJ2-1	TGCAGCGTTGGCGGGGGATACGAGCAGTTCTTC	CSVGGGYEQFF
TRBV6-1	once	NA	TRBJ1-1	TGTGCCAGCAGTGAAATAGGCACTGAAGCTTTCTTT	CASSEIGTEAFF
TRBV11-2	NA	TRBD1	TRBJ2-6	TGTGCCAGCAGCTTAAAAGGTGGCCAGGGGGCCGCTGGGGCCAACGTCCTGACTTTC	CASSLKGGQGAAGANVLTF